This T cell receptor (beta chain) was found in a study of blood T cells in healthy people across ages. A sample-barcoded 5' primer and a J-beta primer mix were used in a second PCR of roughly 6 to 11 cycles. A template-switch adaptor that had 12 random nucleotides put a tag on each cDNA molecule. TCRdb fed the 5' RACE reads into MiXCR, producing one record per CDR3 protein. The data contain about 680,000 distinct CDR3 sequences, around 49% of them singletons. Trimming took off 6 bases at V and 7 bases at J, with 19 bases between the two ends. The CDR3 length is 14 residues. Findings and caveats of the study: With age, beta diversity per million T cells declined roughly linearly, significantly by 40. The diversity estimates, figures obtained from one million T cells, were considered underestimates.

To note about this clonotype: The antigen is unknown.

The sample taken for sequencing was blood. The J gene is TRBJ2-7, the V gene TRBV12-3 or TRBV12-4; a possible D gene is TRBD2 (5 bases). The origin of this receptor is a woman aged 55-69 years in good health. Here the CDR3 DNA reads TGTGCCAGCAGGAGAATCAGCGGATACAATGAGCAGTACTTC. Translating it yields CASRRISGYNEQYF.